This T cell receptor beta chain emerged from a study of T cells in Graves' hyperthyroidism and ophthalmopathy. RNA transcripts were the template for amplifying TCR beta CDR3 regions. The TCR CDR3 first-round RT-PCR relied on the HTBI primer set. TCRdb used MiXCR to reprocess the multiplex PCR reads, holding one entry per CDR3 protein. The profile shows 480,000 or so distinct CDR3 sequences, 46% of them singletons. Study-wide results and caveats: Ophthalmopathy onset followed model prediction by a median approximately seven months. Classification by a 13 V-J model distinguished ophthalmopathy from stable hyperthyroidism. The majority of expanded thyroid clonotypes above 0.001 also appeared in blood.

Germline CDR1 is SGHVS and CDR2 is FQNEAQ. CDR3 length: 15 residues. V dropped 5 bases and J dropped 9; count of bases not matched to a gene: 13. This clonotype was recorded a few times. Its antigen is currently unknown. For the diagnoses, clinical symptoms, serum thyroxine and TRAb, thyroid ultrasound and orbital computed tomography were used. V gene TRBV7-8 combines with J gene TRBJ2-7; 10 nucleotides align to TRBD2. The specimen sequenced was peripheral blood or thyroid tissue (not recorded which). The sequence was collected from an adult woman with Graves' disease, either hyperthyroidism or ophthalmopathy (not recorded which). The CDR3 nucleotides read TGTGCCAGCAGCCCCAGGACTAGCGGATTACGAGGGCAGTACTTC. Translated, it gives CASSPRTSGLRGQYF.